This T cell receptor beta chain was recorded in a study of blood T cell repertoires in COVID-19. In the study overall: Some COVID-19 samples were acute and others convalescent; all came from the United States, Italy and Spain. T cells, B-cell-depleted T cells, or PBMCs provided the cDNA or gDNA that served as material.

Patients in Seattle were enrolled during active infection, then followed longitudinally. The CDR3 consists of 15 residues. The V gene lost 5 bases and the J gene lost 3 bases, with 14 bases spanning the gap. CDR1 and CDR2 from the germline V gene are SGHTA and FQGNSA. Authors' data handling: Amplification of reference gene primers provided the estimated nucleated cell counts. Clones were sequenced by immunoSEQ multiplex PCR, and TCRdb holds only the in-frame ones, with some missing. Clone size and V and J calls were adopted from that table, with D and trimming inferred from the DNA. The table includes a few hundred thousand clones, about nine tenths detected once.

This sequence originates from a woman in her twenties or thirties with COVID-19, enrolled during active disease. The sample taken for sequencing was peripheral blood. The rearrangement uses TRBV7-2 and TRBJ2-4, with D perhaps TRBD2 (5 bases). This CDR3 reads CASSVRPDFKNIQYF. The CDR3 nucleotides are TGTGCCAGCAGCGTACGTCCGGACTTCAAAAACATTCAGTACTTC.